Below are 30 T cell receptor beta chains sequenced from a single sample in a study of T cell clonality in common variable immunodeficiency. Some clones are missing from TCRdb's copy, which holds only in-frame ones; the method was immunoSEQ multiplex PCR. This repertoire holds approximately 26,000 clones, and none appear only once. For these TCRs, the target antigens are not known. Study-wide points: In common variable immunodeficiency, TCR beta chains reportedly carried fewer deletions and N-nucleotide insertions.

Sequencing was done on a sample of peripheral blood mononuclear cells. The receptors were sampled from a human donor with common variable immunodeficiency.

Worth noting for this clone: The read comes to an end 3 residues before the CDR3 does, leaving the germline J gene to fill in the end. The chain has TRBV7-3 and TRBJ1-2; D is unclear. Germline V gene sequence: CDR1 SGHTA, CDR2 FQGTGA. The length of the CDR3 is 16 residues. Trimming shortened V by 2 bases and J by 6 bases, and 19 bases separated the two germline ends. CDR3 region: CASSLDSRGKANGYTF. The part of the CDR3 DNA that was read is TGTGCCAGCAGCTTAGACTCGCGGGGAAAAGCTAATGGC.

As for this clone: Read sequence stops 3 residues before the CDR3 end, and the germline J gene provides the missing end. V and J are TRBV7-3 and TRBJ2-2; 13 nucleotides line up with TRBD2. The CDR3 runs 16 residues. The junction had 6 bases not matched to a gene; V was cut back by 5 bases and J by 6 bases. Germline V gene lookup returns CDR1 SGHTA and CDR2 FQGTGA. The sequenced CDR3 bases are TGTGCCAGCAGCCTCATACTAGCGGGGGGGGCCGGGGAG. The encoded protein is CASSLILAGGAGE. The complete CDR3 sequence is CASSLILAGGAGELFF.

On this clone: The read finishes 3 residues shy of the CDR3 end, and the germline J gene is used to complete it. This chain uses TRBV6-2 or TRBV6-3 with TRBJ1-2, with 8 bases matching TRBD1. The CDR3 is 15 amino acids. Germline V gene data show CDR1 as MNHEY and CDR2 as SVGEGT. The V gene end was trimmed by 5 bases and the J gene end by 4 bases; junction bases not matched to a gene: 9. The CDR3 here is CASSGRDRIIYGYTF. The CDR3 DNA, read in part, is TGTGCCAGCAGTGGGCGGGACAGGATCATCTATGGC.

This clone was seen more than once but under ten times. The read is 3 residues too short to cover the CDR3 end, so that end is filled in from the germline J gene. The V gene is TRBV10-3, the J gene TRBJ2-1; 11 bases fit TRBD2. The CDR3 covers 15 residues. V gave up 3 bases and J gave up 6 bases; unmatched junction bases: 4. From germline, CDR1 is ENHRY and CDR2 SYGVKD. CDR3 DNA (partial): TGTGCCATCAGTGAAATAGCGGGGGGGGCCAATGAG. It yields the protein CAISEIAGGANE. The full CDR3 is CAISEIAGGANEQFF.

For this clone: The read stops 3 residues short of the end of the CDR3; the missing end is completed from the germline J gene. This chain uses TRBV2 with TRBJ2-5; D is unclear. Germline V lookup: CDR1 SNHLY, CDR2 FYNNEI. The CDR3 spans 11 residues. Deletions cut 4 bases from V and 5 bases from J, with 5 bases between. The part of the CDR3 DNA that was read is TGTGCCAGCAGTGCCCGGGAGACC. Its translation: CASSARET. The entire CDR3 sequence reads CASSARETQYF.

This clone came up a few times. The CDR3 is CASSPTGTGELFF. CDR3 DNA, as far as it was read: TGTGCCAGTAGTCCGACAGGAACCGGGGAG. The genes are TRBV19 and TRBJ2-2, with D tentatively TRBD1 (6 bases). The read terminates 3 residues ahead of where the CDR3 ends, so the germline J gene completes it. The V end was cut by 5 bases, the J end by 5 bases, with 9 bases between. Looked up from germline, CDR1 is LNHDA and CDR2 is SQIVND (reference sequence). This CDR3 region has 13 residues.

A note on this clone: The read ends 3 residues early relative to the CDR3; the germline J gene fills the gap. This chain links TRBV20-1 with TRBJ2-5, with 7 bases lining up with TRBD2. The CDR3 extends over 13 amino acids. V shed 5 bases, J shed 5 bases, and the junction held 8 bases outside the gene matches. CDR1 and CDR2 from the germline V gene are DFQATT and SNEGSKA (reference sequence). The CDR3 sequence is CSALWDYPETQYF. Partial CDR3 DNA: TGCAGTGCTCTATGGGACTACCCGGAGACC.

A note on this clone: The read is 3 residues too short to cover the CDR3 end, so that end is filled in from the germline J gene. V is TRBV18 and J is TRBJ2-5; maybe TRBD2 (5 bases). The V end lost 5 bases, the J end lost 2 bases, and 9 bases lay between the germline ends. The CDR3 consists of 13 residues. Germline CDR1 and CDR2: KGHSH and LQKENI. The sequenced part of the CDR3 DNA is TGTGCCAGCTCAGGAGCGGTTCAAGAGACC. Translating gives CASSGAVQET. The entire CDR3 protein is CASSGAVQETQYF. Full variable domain (missing parts from reference TRBV18 and TRBJ2-5): NAGVMQNPRHLVRRRGQEARLRCSPMKGHSHVYWYRQLPEEGLKFMVYLQKENIIDESGMPKERFSAEFPKEGPSILRIQQVVRGDSAAYFCASSGAVQETQYFGPGTRLLVL.

This clone was counted a few times. The CDR3 bases that were read are TGTGCCAGCAGTGCCACAGGGCGAGATACG. It encodes CASSATGRDT. From start to end, the CDR3 is CASSATGRDTQYF. This chain connects TRBV6-4 to TRBJ2-3, with D possibly matching TRBD1 (6 bases). The missing CDR3 end, 3 residues past where the read stops, is filled in from the germline J gene. The CDR3 covers 13 residues. Trimming cost V 4 bases and J 5 bases, with 10 bases left between them. Germline V gives CDR1 MRHNA, CDR2 SNTAGT.

Points on this clone: The sequence runs out 3 residues before the end of the CDR3; the remainder is reconstructed from the germline J gene. The chain recombines TRBV5-1 with TRBJ1-1; TRBD1 aligns across 7 bases. V shed 4 bases and J 0 bases; nucleotides not matched to a gene: 6. Germline-derived CDR1 and CDR2 are SGHRS and YFSETQ. The CDR3 sequence is 15 residues long. CDR3 region: CASSARQGMNTEAFF. The sequenced part of the CDR3 DNA is TGCGCCAGCAGCGCACGACAGGGAATGAACACTGAA.

Of note for this clone: The read stops 3 residues short of the end of the CDR3; the missing end is completed from the germline J gene. The V call is TRBV5-1, the J call TRBJ2-7, with a possible D match to TRBD2 (7 bases). Deletions cut 4 bases from V and 6 bases from J, with 11 bases between. Germline CDR1 is SGHRS and CDR2 is YFSETQ. The CDR3 sequence is 12 residues long. The CDR3 bases that were read are TGCGCCAGCAGCCTCGGGGGGCTCGAG. It is translated as CASSLGGLE. The entire CDR3 protein reads CASSLGGLEQYF.

This clone occurred a few times. The CDR3 is cut off 3 residues early in the read; its end comes from the germline J gene. This chain links TRBV7-9 with TRBJ1-4; no clear D. The CDR3 runs to 15 residues. V was cut by 5 bases and J by 0 bases, with 10 bases left in between. CDR1 and CDR2 from the germline V gene are SEHNR and FQNEAQ (reference sequence). The covered CDR3 bases are TGTGCCAGCAGCCTCGTTTTTCCAACTAATGAAAAA. This encodes CASSLVFPTNEK. The full CDR3 protein is CASSLVFPTNEKLFF.

This clone was observed a few times. Read sequence stops 3 residues before the CDR3 end, and the germline J gene provides the missing end. V gene TRBV5-6 combines with J gene TRBJ2-3; 8 bases line up with TRBD2. The junction had 7 bases not matched to a gene; V was cut back by 6 bases and J by 4 bases. The CDR3 length is 14 residues. Germline V lookup: CDR1 SGHDT, CDR2 YYEEEE. CDR3 DNA (partial): TGTGCCAGCACCTCGGGAGGGGTCGCAGATACG. Residues: CASTSGGVADT. Given in full, the CDR3 is CASTSGGVADTQYF.

This clone was seen ten or more times. The CDR3 loop reads CASSTAISRGGNEQFF. The sequenced part of the CDR3 DNA is TGTGCCAGCTCCACCGCTATCTCGCGGGGGGGGAATGAG. The chain combines TRBV18 with TRBJ2-1, with TRBD2 matching over 9 bases. The observed sequence ends 3 residues before the CDR3 terminus, with the missing tail filled in from the germline J gene. With 6 bases clipped from V and 7 bases from J, the junction kept 13 bases outside the gene matches. CDR1 KGHSH and CDR2 LQKENI come from the germline V gene. The length of the CDR3 is 16 residues.

This clone is medium-sized by share. Sequencing ends 3 residues short of the CDR3 end; the germline J gene provides the rest. This chain links TRBV29-1 with TRBJ2-7, with a possible D match to TRBD1 (5 bases). The CDR3 loop spans 11 amino acids. Germline V gene lookup returns CDR1 SQVTM and CDR2 ANQGSEA. V lost 6 bases, J lost 6 bases, and 12 bases lay in between. CDR3 loop: CSVGRTPEQYF. The covered CDR3 bases are TGCAGCGTAGGAAGGACACCCGAG.

This clone was counted a few times. The sequenced fragment ends 3 residues before the CDR3 boundary, so the rest is inferred from the germline J gene. The rearrangement joins TRBV19 to TRBJ1-2; possibly TRBD1 for D (6 bases). This CDR3 contains 14 residues. Germline CDR1 LNHDA, CDR2 SQIVND (reference sequence). The CDR3 spells CASSILGAGRSYTF. The CDR3 bases that were read are TGTGCCAGTAGTATCCTGGGGGCCGGGAGGAGC.

The CDR3 bases that were read are TGCGCCAGCAGTCAATTATCGGAGAGCGGATGTGACGAG. Translation: CASSQLSESGCDE. The entire CDR3 is CASSQLSESGCDEQYF. J is TRBJ2-7 and V is TRBV23-1, with TRBD2 as a possible D gene (5 bases). The DNA ends 3 residues before the CDR3 does, and the rest of the CDR3 is filled in from the germline J gene. TRBV23-1 is classed as an ORF, of uncertain function. CDR3 length equals 16 residues. The V end was cut by 1 base, the J end by 5 bases, with 18 bases between.

The table lists this clone with many counts. Read data end 3 residues before the CDR3 end; the end is taken from the germline J gene. The rearrangement links TRBV20-1 to TRBJ1-2; 7 bases agree with TRBD1. The germline CDR1 and CDR2 sequences are DFQATT and SNEGSKA (reference sequence). This CDR3 contains 14 residues. The V and J ends lost 1 base and 4 bases, in that order; junction bases with no gene match: 6. CDR3 residues: CSARGTGGGYGYTF. Partial CDR3 DNA: TGCAGTGCTAGAGGGACAGGAGGAGGCTATGGC.

This clone appeared a few times. The observed sequence ends 3 residues before the CDR3 terminus, with the missing tail filled in from the germline J gene. The chain links TRBV2 to TRBJ2-3; maybe TRBD2 (6 bases). This CDR3 has 16 residues. Per the germline V gene, CDR1 is SNHLY and CDR2 is FYNNEI. The V and J ends lost 2 bases and 3 bases respectively, with 15 bases between them. The covered CDR3 bases are TGTGCCAGCAGTGAAAGCCTAGCGCGTAGAACAGATACG. Its translation: CASSESLARRTDT. The complete CDR3 sequence is CASSESLARRTDTQYF. Variable domain in full (rest from reference TRBV2 and TRBJ2-3): EPEVTQTPSHQVTQMGQEVILRCVPISNHLYFYWYRQILGQKVEFLVSFYNNEISEKSEIFDDQFSVERPDGSNFTLKIRSTKLEDSAMYFCASSESLARRTDTQYFGPGTRLTVL.

This clone was counted a few times. The CDR3 goes on 3 residues after the read ends, and that part is filled in from the germline J gene. V and J are TRBV7-6 and TRBJ2-3, with D possibly matching TRBD2 (6 bases). The CDR3 covers 16 residues. CDR1 is SGHVS and CDR2 is FNYEAQ in the germline V gene. The V end was cut by 5 bases, the J end by 2 bases, with 17 bases between. The CDR3 DNA, read in part, is TGTGCCAGCAGCGCGTCCGGGACTTATTCCACAGATACG. Translation: CASSASGTYSTDT. The full CDR3 reads CASSASGTYSTDTQYF.

In the case of this clone: The read halts 3 residues ahead of the CDR3 end, with the missing end drawn from the germline J gene. This chain joins TRBV5-1 and TRBJ2-7; 12 bases agree with TRBD1. There are 15 residues in the CDR3. Germline trimming cut 4 bases from V and 5 bases from J; bases unmatched to any gene: 7. CDR1 and CDR2 from the germline V gene are SGHRS and YFSETQ. The CDR3 bases that were read are TGCGCCAGCAGCCCGGGGGGGACAGGGGGCCACGAG. Translated: CASSPGGTGGHE. The CDR3 reads in full as CASSPGGTGGHEQYF.

This clone was recorded at least ten times. The sequence runs out 3 residues before the end of the CDR3; the remainder is reconstructed from the germline J gene. The rearrangement uses TRBV30 and TRBJ1-3; 9 nucleotides agree with TRBD1. Germline CDR1 reads GTSNPN; CDR2 reads SVGIG (reference sequence). After removal of 4 bases from V and 3 bases from J, the junction contained 10 bases not matched to a gene. This CDR3 has 16 residues. This CDR3 reads CAWKRDRVRGGNTIYF. The part of the CDR3 DNA that was read is TGTGCCTGGAAACGGGACAGGGTAAGAGGTGGAAACACC. The variable domain in full, with the rest retrieved from reference TRBV30 and TRBJ1-3, is SQTIHQWPATLVQPVGSPLSLECTVEGTSNPNLYWYRQAAGRGLQLLFYSVGIGQISSEVPQNLSASRPQDRQFILSSKKLLLSDSGFYLCAWKRDRVRGGNTIYFGEGSWLTVV.

The table lists this clone with a few counts. From the germline J gene comes the end of the CDR3, since the read stops 3 residues before it. The chain has TRBV5-1 and TRBJ2-2; TRBD1 agrees at 8 bases. This CDR3 has 19 amino acids. The V gene end was trimmed by 2 bases and the J gene end by 8 bases; junction bases not matched to a gene: 20. Germline CDR1 SGHRS, CDR2 YFSETQ. The CDR3 bases that were read are TGCGCCAGCAGCTTAAGGACAGGGAACTGGATCCAGAACGTTGGGGAG. It encodes CASSLRTGNWIQNVGE. The CDR3 reads in full as CASSLRTGNWIQNVGELFF.

In its sample, this clone ranks as medium-sized (0.01 to 0.1%). Read data end 3 residues before the CDR3 end; the end is taken from the germline J gene. The chain carries TRBV20-1 and TRBJ1-6; D may be TRBD1 (6 bases). The CDR3 spans 15 residues. The V end lost 2 bases, the J end lost 9 bases, and 17 bases lay between the germline ends. The germline V gene has CDR1 DFQATT and CDR2 SNEGSKA (reference sequence). The part of the CDR3 DNA that was read is TGCAGTGCTAGACGTCAACAGGGCGAAAGTTCACCC. The encoded protein is CSARRQQGESSP. From start to end, the CDR3 is CSARRQQGESSPLHF.

The sample holds a few counts of this clone. The read comes to an end 3 residues before the CDR3 does, leaving the germline J gene to fill in the end. The chain is built from TRBV2 and TRBJ2-5; TRBD2 is a possible D gene (6 bases). Trimming shortened V by 4 bases and J by 1 base, and 13 bases separated the two germline ends. The CDR3 runs to 15 residues. The germline V gene has CDR1 SNHLY and CDR2 FYNNEI. Here the CDR3 reads CASSALDGGQETQYF. CDR3 DNA (partial): TGTGCCAGCAGTGCTTTGGACGGGGGCCAAGAGACC.

This clone has at least ten counts. The CDR3 end lies 3 residues beyond the end of the read and is filled in from the germline J gene. The chain combines TRBV7-3 with TRBJ2-3; maybe TRBD2 (5 bases). The CDR3 has 15 amino acids. Trimming left V 5 bases short and J 1 base short, with 13 bases between. Looked up from germline, CDR1 is SGHTA and CDR2 is FQGTGA. CDR3 loop: CASSLDSGGTDTQYF. The CDR3 bases that were read are TGTGCCAGCAGCCTAGACTCCGGGGGCACAGATACG. Based on the CDR3 plus reference TRBV7-3 and TRBJ2-3, the full variable domain is GAGVSQTPSNKVTEKGKYVELRCDPISGHTALYWYRQSLGQGPEFLIYFQGTGAADDSGLPNDRFFAVRPEGSVSTLKIQRTERGDSAVYLCASSLDSGGTDTQYFGPGTRLTVL.

This clone was counted between two and nine times. The CDR3 goes on 3 residues after the read ends, and that part is filled in from the germline J gene. This chain connects TRBV5-1 to TRBJ2-2; 9 nucleotides align to TRBD1. The CDR3 is made up of 19 amino acids. The V gene's germline CDR1 is SGHRS and CDR2 YFSETQ. V was clipped by 0 bases and J by 1 base; unmatched bases: 10. Partial CDR3 DNA: TGCGCCAGCAGCTTGGGCCGACTCCCGGGACAGGGGAACACCGGGGAG. Translated: CASSLGRLPGQGNTGE. In full, the CDR3 is CASSLGRLPGQGNTGELFF. Supplemented by reference TRBV5-1 and TRBJ2-2, the full variable domain reads KAGVTQTPRYLIKTRGQQVTLSCSPISGHRSVSWYQQTPGQGLQFLFEYFSETQRNKGNFPGRFSGRQFSNSRSEMNVSTLELGDSALYLCASSLGRLPGQGNTGELFFGEGSRLTVL.

This clone came up a few times. The CDR3 end is not reached by the read, which stops 3 residues before it; the germline J gene fills it in. This chain connects TRBV6-2 or TRBV6-3 to TRBJ1-1; 7 positions agree with TRBD1. This CDR3 is 14 amino acids long. J was trimmed by 1 base and V by 11 bases; bases with no gene match: 10. Germline CDR1 MNHEY, CDR2 SVGEGT. CDR3 DNA (partial): TGTGCCGCCCGGCCAGGGGGGAAGAACACTGAA. Translated, it gives CAARPGGKNTE. The complete CDR3 reads CAARPGGKNTEAFF.

In the case of this clone: The CDR3 end falls 3 residues outside the read, so it is completed with the germline J gene. The sample holds other DNA sequences that translate to the same CDR3. V gene TRBV30 combines with J gene TRBJ1-4, with 8 bases identical to TRBD1. Germline CDR1 is GTSNPN and CDR2 is SVGIG (reference sequence). This CDR3 region has 15 residues. Unmatched junction bases numbered 8, after V lost 1 base and J lost 7 bases. The covered CDR3 bases are TGTGCCTGGAGTGCCCGCAGGGGGCCTGTTGAAAAA. As protein: CAWSARRGPVEK. The CDR3 reads in full as CAWSARRGPVEKLFF.

This clone has ten or more counts. The covered CDR3 bases are TGTGCCTGGAGTGTACTGCAAGATACG. It codes for CAWSVLQDT. The CDR3 in its entirety is CAWSVLQDTQYF. V and J are TRBV30 and TRBJ2-3; D uncertain. Read sequence stops 3 residues before the CDR3 end, and the germline J gene provides the missing end. This CDR3 is built from 12 residues. CDR1 is GTSNPN and CDR2 is SVGIG in the germline V gene (reference sequence). Trimming left V 0 bases short and J 5 bases short, with 6 bases between.